These T cell receptor beta chains were read from a single sample in a study of OX40 agonist ivuxolimab in advanced cancers. Assay: immunoSEQ multiplex PCR; the TCRdb copy retains only in-frame clones and omits some. In the table there are around 27,000 clones, over 75% of which are singletons. The input for sequencing was CD4+ or CD8+ T cells sorted from blood, taken in a trial of the OX40 agonist ivuxolimab. These receptors were collected from an adult with an advanced solid tumor such as melanoma, head and neck, liver or kidney cancer. Each CDR3 is given with its conserved first and last residue. Fields, in order: V gene, clone size, D gene, J gene, CDR3 DNA, CDR3 protein. A D gene is named only where the DNA matches it firmly. Some rows mark clone size as missing; the rest say once, few, many or name a class of expanded clone.

>TRBV5-6|-|-|TRBJ1-1
TGTGCCAGCAGTTCGACGGCCCTTCGGGTCAACATGAACACTGAAGCTTTCTTT
CASSSTALRVNMNTEAFF
>TRBV11-2|-|TRBD2|TRBJ2-7
TGTGCCAGCAGCGTTAGCGGGAGTCCCTACGAGCAGTACTTC
CASSVSGSPYEQYF
>TRBV19|-|-|TRBJ1-1
TGTGCCAGTAGTATAGGGGGAAGCACTGAAGCTTTCTTT
CASSIGGSTEAFF
>TRBV7-5|-|-|TRBJ2-2
TGTGTCAGAAGCCCCCGAGGGACTACCAACACCTACGGGGAGCTGTTTTTT
CVRSPRGTTNTYGELFF
>TRBV7-2|-|TRBD2|TRBJ2-7
TGTGCCAGCAGCCCAGGGACTAGCGGGAGCTCCTACGAGCAGTACTTC
CASSPGTSGSSYEQYF
>TRBV19|-|-|TRBJ1-2
TGTGCCAGTAGCCAGGGGACTAACTATGGCTACACCTTC
CASSQGTNYGYTF
>TRBV5-1|-|TRBD1|TRBJ1-1
TGCGCCAGCAGCCCCCTACAGGGGACAGAAGCTTTCTTT
CASSPLQGTEAFF
>TRBV9|-|-|TRBJ2-7
TGTGCCAGCAGCGTAGCTGCGTTACCCGGGACTGGGTCATCCGAGCAGTACTTC
CASSVAALPGTGSSEQYF
>TRBV7-9|once|TRBD2|TRBJ2-3
TGTGCCAGCAGCACGACTAGCGGCACAGATGCGCAGTATTTT
CASSTTSGTDAQYF
>TRBV19|-|TRBD2|TRBJ2-1
TGTGCCAGTAACCTAGCGGGAGGATCCTACAATGAGCAGTTCTTC
CASNLAGGSYNEQFF
>TRBV5-5|-|-|TRBJ2-1
TGTGCCAGCACCCATACCACAGGGAATGAGCAGTTCTTC
CASTHTTGNEQFF
>TRBV19|-|-|TRBJ1-1
TGTGCCAGTACCCCCTGGGGGCAGGGTGGTACTGAAGCTTTCTTT
CASTPWGQGGTEAFF
>TRBV7-8|few|-|TRBJ2-7
TGTGCCAGCAGCTTACTCGACGAGCAGTACTTC
CASSLLDEQYF